This T cell receptor beta chain was observed in a study of blood T cell repertoires in COVID-19. This CDR3 region has 13 residues. The V segment lost 2 bases and the J segment 5 bases; nucleotides outside the gene matches: 2. Germline lookup yields CDR1 SGHNT and CDR2 YYREEE (reference sequence). This clone appeared a few times. Authors' methods: By means of reference gene primer amplification, nucleated cell counts were estimated. The table came from immunoSEQ multiplex PCR; TCRdb's copy has only in-frame clones and leaves some out. V, J and clone size derive from that table, while D and trimming were established from the DNA sequence. This sample has about 95,000 clones, with more than 80% found just once.

The specimen was peripheral blood. The clonotype comes from a man in his fifties with COVID-19, enrolled during active disease. This chain links TRBV5-4 with TRBJ1-1; 8 positions match TRBD1. In DNA, the CDR3 is TGTGCCAGCAGCTTTGGACAGGGAACTGAAGCTTTCTTT. Encoded protein: CASSFGQGTEAFF.